The subject of this entry is one T cell receptor beta chain. The antigen remains undetermined. These data come from a study of brain metastases from non-small cell lung cancer. General study findings and limits: T-cell clones appeared expanded in approximately 58% of brain metastases relative to matched primary tumors. Brain metastases shared most TCR repertoire with primaries, with sparse T cells.

Clones were read by immunoSEQ multiplex PCR, and TCRdb kept only the in-frame ones, dropping some. This sample has about 1,000 clones, with around 81% found just once. This CDR3 comprises 15 residues. The germline CDR1 and CDR2 sequences are MDHEN and SYDVKM. V lost 2 bases, J lost 6 bases, and 6 bases stayed unmatched. This chain uses TRBV28 with TRBJ1-2; 10 nucleotides align to TRBD1. This TCR was recovered from a donor aged 40 or older with non-small cell lung cancer. Sequenced: tissue from a brain metastasis. The CDR3 DNA is TGTGCCAGCAGTTTAGTCTTTGGGACAGGGGATGGCTACACCTTC. This codes for CASSLVFGTGDGYTF.